The T cell receptor (beta chain) described here comes from a study of shared clonotypes between healthy human individuals. Study information: CD8 memory received one plate per donor, CD8 naive two, CD4 memory three and CD4 naive three.

Study-wide results and limits: Non-shared clonotypes displayed generation probabilities falling below those of clonotypes present in all four donors.

Regarding this clone: The antigen is not known.

The germline V and J ends were trimmed by 8 bases and 2 bases, with 13 bases remaining between them. Looked up from germline, CDR1 is SNHLY and CDR2 is FYNNEI. The CDR3 consists of 13 residues. Here immunoSEQ multiplex PCR was the method, and the copy in TCRdb shows in-frame clones only, minus some. The repertoire has 2,500,000 or so clones, around 92% of them found once; the top ten carry roughly 0.34%. Donors included only healthy HIV-negative adults lacking recent acute infections or vaccinations. CD4+ cells were split into CD45RA+ naive and CD45RA-negative memory subsets. The sequenced sample was naive CD4+ T cells from PBMCs. Subset denoted: CD45RA+ positively selected. The chain joins TRBV2 to TRBJ2-7, with D unresolved. The receptor comes from a man younger than 30 in good health. Some clones in this sample may be carry-over from other donors' samples. The CDR3 sequence is CASSSSVPYEQYF. In DNA, the CDR3 is TGTGCCAGCTCCAGTTCGGTACCCTACGAGCAGTACTTC.